Described below is a single T cell receptor beta chain sequence and its context. The target antigen is unknown. J was trimmed by 4 bases and V by 2 bases; bases with no gene match: 3. This CDR3 is built from 14 residues. CDR1 is SGHRS and CDR2 is YFSETQ in the germline V gene. Each individual donor underwent a draw of ten milliliters of peripheral blood. The entry originates in a study of blood T cells in healthy people across ages. General study results and limits: Both naive CD4+ cell counts and diversity were greater in long-lived donors than in aged donors. Older age coincided with a roughly linear decline in TCR beta diversity per million T cells.

A second PCR of roughly 7 to 11 cycles used a sample-barcoded 5' primer and a J-beta primer mix. A tag from a template-switch adaptor with 12 random nucleotides marked each cDNA molecule. TCRdb processed the 5' RACE reads anew with MiXCR; each CDR3 protein has one entry. This sample has 1.5 million or so distinct CDR3 sequences, with approximately 43% found just once. This chain connects TRBV5-1 to TRBJ1-1; 9 bases are shared with TRBD1. The receptor comes from a woman aged 18-30 years in good health. Sequencing used blood. CDR3 in amino acids: CASSFRDRVTEAFF. CDR3 sequence (DNA): TGCGCCAGCAGCTTCCGGGACAGGGTCACTGAAGCTTTCTTT.